A selection of T cell receptor beta chains follows, all from one sample in a study of regulatory T cells in long-lasting Graves disease. TCRdb reanalysed the multiplex PCR reads using MiXCR and keeps one entry per CDR3 protein. This table holds roughly 420,000 distinct CDR3 sequences, 13% to 15% found once. A further study also used this sample, focusing on T cells in Graves' hyperthyroidism and ophthalmopathy.

The specimen was peripheral blood mononuclear cells (PBMCs), collected at new diagnosis, from a patient treated with antithyroid drugs. The source of these receptors is a woman in her forties or fifties with Graves disease. Both conserved end residues are part of each CDR3. D genes are given only for firm matches. Clone size is shown for a subset of rows, as once, few, many or a class of expanded clone.

v_gene: TRBV7-8
j_gene: TRBJ2-3
d_gene: -
abundance: -
CDR3aa: CASSGGRLGSRTDTQYF
CDR3nt: TGTGCCAGCAGCGGCGGTCGACTAGGAAGTAGGACAGATACGCAGTATTTT

v_gene: TRBV5-1
j_gene: TRBJ2-3
d_gene: -
abundance: few
CDR3aa: CASSLLDFTDTQYF
CDR3nt: TGCGCCAGCAGCTTGCTCGACTTCACAGATACGCAGTATTTT

v_gene: TRBV24-1
j_gene: TRBJ1-2
d_gene: TRBD1
abundance: few
CDR3aa: CATSGDRVNYGYTF
CDR3nt: TGTGCCACCAGTGGGGACAGGGTCAACTATGGCTACACCTTC

v_gene: TRBV7-2
j_gene: TRBJ2-4
d_gene: TRBD1
abundance: many
CDR3aa: CASSYTGGAYIQYF
CDR3nt: TGTGCCAGCAGCTATACAGGGGGCGCGTACATTCAGTACTTC

v_gene: TRBV9
j_gene: TRBJ2-2
d_gene: TRBD2
abundance: few
CDR3aa: CASSPTGTRGAGELFF
CDR3nt: TGTGCCAGCAGCCCAACCGGGACTAGAGGGGCCGGGGAGCTGTTTTTT

v_gene: TRBV18
j_gene: TRBJ2-2
d_gene: TRBD1
abundance: few
CDR3aa: CASSRDRGQTGELFF
CDR3nt: TGTGCCAGCTCACGAGACAGGGGGCAAACCGGGGAGCTGTTTTTT

v_gene: TRBV6-2/TRBV6-3
j_gene: TRBJ2-3
d_gene: TRBD2
abundance: -
CDR3aa: CDRPPATSGRGWDTQYF
CDR3nt: TGTGACCGACCGCCCGCGACTAGCGGGAGAGGGTGGGATACGCAGTATTTT

v_gene: TRBV5-6
j_gene: TRBJ2-1
d_gene: -
abundance: many
CDR3aa: CASSHWDKTNEQFF
CDR3nt: TGTGCCAGCAGCCATTGGGACAAGACCAATGAGCAGTTCTTC

v_gene: TRBV20-1
j_gene: TRBJ1-5
d_gene: -
abundance: -
CDR3aa: CSARDRSDSNQPQHF
CDR3nt: TGCAGTGCTAGAGATCGCTCAGATAGCAATCAGCCCCAGCATTTT

v_gene: TRBV12-3/TRBV12-4
j_gene: TRBJ2-5
d_gene: TRBD2
abundance: many
CDR3aa: CASSPGIEGAGQETQYF
CDR3nt: TGTGCCAGCAGTCCGGGGATAGAGGGAGCGGGACAAGAGACCCAGTACTTC

v_gene: TRBV7-6
j_gene: TRBJ2-5
d_gene: -
abundance: few
CDR3aa: CASSARREQETQYF
CDR3nt: TGTGCCAGCAGCGCCCGGCGGGAACAAGAGACCCAGTACTTC

v_gene: TRBV20-1
j_gene: TRBJ2-1
d_gene: TRBD2
abundance: many
CDR3aa: CSAGGTSGRVRNEQFF
CDR3nt: TGCAGTGCGGGGGGGACTAGCGGGAGGGTTAGGAATGAGCAGTTCTTC

v_gene: TRBV19
j_gene: TRBJ2-7
d_gene: -
abundance: few
CDR3aa: CASSSHLRGFSYEQYF
CDR3nt: TGTGCCAGTAGTTCCCACCTCAGGGGTTTCTCCTACGAGCAGTACTTC

v_gene: TRBV30
j_gene: TRBJ2-6
d_gene: -
abundance: -
CDR3aa: CAWSVLFRPGANVLTF
CDR3nt: TGTGCCTGGAGTGTACTTTTTCGTCCTGGGGCCAACGTCCTGACTTTC

v_gene: TRBV20-1
j_gene: TRBJ2-2
d_gene: -
abundance: few
CDR3aa: CSARAPGAPRTGELFF
CDR3nt: TGCAGTGCTAGAGCTCCAGGCGCTCCTAGAACCGGGGAGCTGTTTTTT

v_gene: TRBV28
j_gene: TRBJ2-7
d_gene: TRBD1
abundance: many
CDR3aa: CASSSAGTGTYEQYF
CDR3nt: TGTGCCAGCAGTTCAGCCGGGACAGGGACCTACGAGCAGTACTTC

v_gene: TRBV5-1
j_gene: TRBJ2-2
d_gene: TRBD2
abundance: -
CDR3aa: CASSFRDYPTGELFF
CDR3nt: TGCGCCAGCAGCTTCCGGGACTACCCCACCGGGGAGCTGTTTTTT

v_gene: TRBV6-2/TRBV6-3
j_gene: TRBJ2-3
d_gene: -
abundance: many
CDR3aa: CASGPSAASDDTQYF
CDR3nt: TGTGCCAGCGGCCCAAGCGCGGCCAGTGACGATACGCAGTATTTT

v_gene: TRBV7-9
j_gene: TRBJ2-2
d_gene: TRBD2
abundance: few
CDR3aa: CASSLGSGLDPNTGELFF
CDR3nt: TGTGCCAGCAGCTTAGGGTCCGGACTAGATCCGAACACCGGGGAGCTGTTTTTT

v_gene: TRBV5-1
j_gene: TRBJ2-6
d_gene: -
abundance: few
CDR3aa: CASNEGISSGANVLTF
CDR3nt: TGCGCCAGCAATGAGGGGATCTCCTCTGGGGCCAACGTCCTGACTTTC

v_gene: TRBV7-2
j_gene: TRBJ2-1
d_gene: TRBD1
abundance: many
CDR3aa: CASSLRATGADEQFF
CDR3nt: TGTGCCAGCAGCTTGAGAGCGACAGGGGCCGATGAGCAGTTCTTC

v_gene: TRBV29-1
j_gene: TRBJ1-2
d_gene: TRBD1
abundance: -
CDR3aa: CSVEGGQGANYGYTF
CDR3nt: TGCAGCGTTGAAGGGGGACAGGGAGCTAACTATGGCTACACCTTC

v_gene: TRBV7-3
j_gene: TRBJ2-3
d_gene: TRBD2
abundance: many
CDR3aa: CASSLIPASGRDTDTQYF
CDR3nt: TGTGCCAGCAGCTTAATTCCTGCTAGCGGGAGGGACACAGATACGCAGTATTTT

v_gene: TRBV19
j_gene: TRBJ2-1
d_gene: TRBD2
abundance: few
CDR3aa: CASSIPGLAGGSYNEQFF
CDR3nt: TGTGCCAGTAGTATTCCCGGACTAGCGGGAGGATCCTACAATGAGCAGTTCTTC

v_gene: TRBV3-1
j_gene: TRBJ2-7
d_gene: TRBD2
abundance: few
CDR3aa: CASSLTSGESYEQYF
CDR3nt: TGTGCCAGCAGCCTGACTAGCGGGGAGTCCTACGAGCAGTACTTC

v_gene: TRBV2
j_gene: TRBJ2-7
d_gene: TRBD1
abundance: many
CDR3aa: CASSFDVGQTYEQYF
CDR3nt: TGTGCCAGCAGTTTTGACGTGGGACAGACCTACGAGCAGTACTTC

v_gene: TRBV20-1
j_gene: TRBJ2-7
d_gene: TRBD2
abundance: -
CDR3aa: CSIPGLAGEYEQYF
CDR3nt: TGCAGTATACCGGGACTAGCGGGGGAATACGAGCAGTACTTC

v_gene: TRBV28
j_gene: TRBJ2-3
d_gene: -
abundance: many
CDR3aa: CASSLNREGTQYF
CDR3nt: TGTGCCAGCAGTTTAAACAGGGAGGGTACGCAGTATTTT

v_gene: TRBV3-1
j_gene: TRBJ1-6
d_gene: -
abundance: -
CDR3aa: CASSRGSSYNSPLHF
CDR3nt: TGTGCCAGCAGCAGGGGGAGCTCCTATAATTCACCCCTCCACTTT